These T cell receptor beta chains were read from a single sample in a study of blood T cell repertoires in COVID-19. Repertoires were generated with immunoSEQ multiplex PCR, while TCRdb's copy carries only in-frame clones and drops some. The sample carries hundreds of thousands of clones, 70% to 90% recorded once. Material for sequencing was PBMCs or T cells enriched from blood (not recorded which). The receptors here all came from a woman aged 25-40 years who had recovered from COVID-19. Both conserved end residues are part of each CDR3. The order of the fields is V gene, J gene, clone size, D gene, CDR3 protein, CDR3 DNA. D genes are given only for firm matches. Clone size is stated in some rows and not others, as once, few, many or a class when expanded.

TRBV7-2	TRBJ2-1	NA	NA	CASSLSTADYNEQFF	TGTGCCAGCAGCTTAAGCACAGCGGATTACAATGAGCAGTTCTTC
TRBV28	TRBJ1-2	NA	TRBD1	CASRTGNYGYTF	TGTGCCAGTCGGACAGGGAACTATGGCTACACCTTC
TRBV9	TRBJ1-2	once	NA	CASSVAQQGHGYTF	TGTGCCAGCAGCGTAGCTCAACAGGGACATGGCTACACCTTC
TRBV18	TRBJ2-1	NA	TRBD2	CASSRRGGNNEQFF	TGTGCCAGCTCACGGCGGGGGGGAAACAATGAGCAGTTCTTC
TRBV6-5	TRBJ2-2	NA	NA	CASRQEPNTGELFF	TGTGCCAGCAGACAGGAGCCGAACACCGGGGAGCTGTTTTTT
TRBV12-3/TRBV12-4	TRBJ1-6	NA	NA	CASSLAGYSPLHF	TGTGCCAGCAGTTTGGCAGGGTATTCACCCCTCCACTTT
TRBV6-1	TRBJ2-7	few	NA	CASSEGSGQSYEQYF	TGTGCCAGCAGTGAAGGATCGGGACAATCCTACGAGCAGTACTTC
TRBV15	TRBJ2-5	NA	TRBD2	CATTGGEGSEETQYF	TGTGCCACCACCGGGGGGGAGGGGTCGGAAGAGACCCAGTACTTC
TRBV28	TRBJ1-4	NA	TRBD1	CASRGDREDNEKLFF	TGTGCCAGCAGAGGTGACAGGGAAGATAATGAAAAACTGTTTTTT
TRBV28	TRBJ1-1	NA	NA	CASSLGGYPSTLSTEAFF	TGTGCCAGCAGTTTAGGAGGGTACCCATCGACCCTAAGTACTGAAGCTTTCTTT
TRBV6-5	TRBJ1-3	NA	NA	CASSYSGAGNTIYF	TGTGCCAGCAGTTACTCGGGGGCAGGAAACACCATATATTTT
TRBV7-6	TRBJ1-4	NA	NA	CASSLVRREGKLFF	TGTGCCAGCAGCTTAGTGCGTAGGGAGGGAAAACTGTTTTTT
TRBV27	TRBJ2-7	few	TRBD1	CASSLTRQGSEQYF	TGTGCCAGCAGCCTAACGAGACAGGGCTCCGAGCAGTACTTC
TRBV5-6	TRBJ1-2	NA	NA	CASSLADRAYGYTF	TGTGCCAGCAGCTTGGCGGACAGAGCATATGGCTACACCTTC
TRBV3-1/TRBV3-2	TRBJ2-7	NA	TRBD2	CASSLPGLALSEQYF	TGTGCCAGCAGCCTACCGGGACTAGCCCTCTCCGAGCAGTACTTC
TRBV14	TRBJ2-2	NA	NA	CASSPRENTGELFF	TGTGCCAGCAGCCCCAGGGAGAACACCGGGGAGCTGTTTTTT
TRBV7-8	TRBJ1-2	once	TRBD1	CASSKGGTGAFYGYTF	TGTGCCAGCAGCAAAGGGGGGACAGGGGCCTTCTATGGCTACACCTTC
TRBV19	TRBJ2-1	once	TRBD2	CASSIQAGGYNEQFF	TGTGCCAGTAGTATCCAGGCGGGAGGGTACAATGAGCAGTTCTTC
TRBV11-3	TRBJ2-7	NA	TRBD1	CASSPGTEAYEQYF	TGTGCCAGCAGCCCCGGGACAGAAGCCTACGAGCAGTACTTC
TRBV28	TRBJ1-4	NA	NA	CASRMTPATNEKLFF	TGTGCCAGCAGAATGACACCTGCAACTAATGAAAAACTGTTTTTT
TRBV18	TRBJ1-6	NA	TRBD1	CASSSQGANSPLHF	TGTGCCAGCTCATCACAGGGGGCCAATTCACCCCTCCACTTT
TRBV6-6	TRBJ2-1	NA	NA	CASLSFGTQFF	TGTGCCAGCCTGTCCTTCGGGACACAGTTCTTC
TRBV6-2/TRBV6-3	TRBJ1-1	NA	TRBD1	CASSYRRQGRGNTEAFF	TGTGCCAGCAGTTACCGCCGACAGGGAAGAGGGAACACTGAAGCTTTCTTT